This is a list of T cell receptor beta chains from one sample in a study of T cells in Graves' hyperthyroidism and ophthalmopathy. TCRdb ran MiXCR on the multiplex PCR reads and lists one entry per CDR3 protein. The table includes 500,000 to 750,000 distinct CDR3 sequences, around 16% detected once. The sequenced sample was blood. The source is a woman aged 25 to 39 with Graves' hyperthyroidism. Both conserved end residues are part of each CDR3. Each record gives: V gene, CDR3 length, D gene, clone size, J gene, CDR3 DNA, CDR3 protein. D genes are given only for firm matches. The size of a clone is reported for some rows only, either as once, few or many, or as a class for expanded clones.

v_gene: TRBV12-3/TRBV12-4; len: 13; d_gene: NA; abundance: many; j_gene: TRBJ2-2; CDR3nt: TGTGCCAGCAGTTCCAGTTACACCGGGGAGCTGTTTTTT; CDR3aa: CASSSSYTGELFF
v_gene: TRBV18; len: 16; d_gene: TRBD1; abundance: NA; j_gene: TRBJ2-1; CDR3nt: TGTGCCAGCTCTAGATACCGGGACAGATCCTACAATGAGCAGTTCTTC; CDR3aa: CASSRYRDRSYNEQFF
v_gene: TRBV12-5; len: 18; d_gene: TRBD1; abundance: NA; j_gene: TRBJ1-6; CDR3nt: TGTGCTAGTGGTTTGGCTACCGGGACAGGGGTATTGGGTTCACCCCTCCACTTT; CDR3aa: CASGLATGTGVLGSPLHF
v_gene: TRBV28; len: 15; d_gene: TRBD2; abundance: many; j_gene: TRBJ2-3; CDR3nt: TGTGCCAGCAGTTTGGGACTAGCGGATGGGGATACGCAGTATTTT; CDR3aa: CASSLGLADGDTQYF
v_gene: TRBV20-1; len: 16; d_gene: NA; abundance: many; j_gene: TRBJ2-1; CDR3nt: TGCAGTGCTAGCCCTCCTCGGTTTAGCTCCTACAATGAGCAGTTCTTC; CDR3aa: CSASPPRFSSYNEQFF
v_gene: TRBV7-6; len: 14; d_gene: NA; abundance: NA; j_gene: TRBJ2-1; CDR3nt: TGTGCCAGCAGCTTAGCGGGGACTCGTCATGAACAGTTCTTC; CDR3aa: CASSLAGTRHEQFF
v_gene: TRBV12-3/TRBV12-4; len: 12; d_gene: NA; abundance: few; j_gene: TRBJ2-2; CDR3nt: TGTGCCAGCAGATTGGGGTCCGGGGAGCTGTTTTTT; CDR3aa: CASRLGSGELFF
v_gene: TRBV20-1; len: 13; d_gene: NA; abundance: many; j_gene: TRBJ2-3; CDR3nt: TGCAGTGCCAGAGGCCAGCACACAGATACGCAGTATTTT; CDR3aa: CSARGQHTDTQYF
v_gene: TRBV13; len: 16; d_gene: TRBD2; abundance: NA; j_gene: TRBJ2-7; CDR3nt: TGTGCCAGCAGCTCAACCGCTAGCGGGAACTCCTACGAGCAGTACTTC; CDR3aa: CASSSTASGNSYEQYF
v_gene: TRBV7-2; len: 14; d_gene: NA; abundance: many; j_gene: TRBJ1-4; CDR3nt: TGTGCCAGCAGCTTAGGGGGAAATCGTGAAAAACTGTTTTTT; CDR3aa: CASSLGGNREKLFF
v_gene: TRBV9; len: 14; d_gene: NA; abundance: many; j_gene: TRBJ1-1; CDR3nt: TGTGCCAGCAGCGTCCGACAGGACCCAAGTGAAGCTTTCTTT; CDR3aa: CASSVRQDPSEAFF
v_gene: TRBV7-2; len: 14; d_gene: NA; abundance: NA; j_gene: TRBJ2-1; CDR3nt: TGTGCCAGCAGCTTCGTGGCAGGTTTGAATGAGCAGTTCTTC; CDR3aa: CASSFVAGLNEQFF
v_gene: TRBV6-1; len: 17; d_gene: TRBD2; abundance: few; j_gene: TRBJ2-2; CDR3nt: TGTGCCAGCACACGGCCCGGGGGGAGAGCGAACACCGGGGAGCTGTTTTTT; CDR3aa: CASTRPGGRANTGELFF
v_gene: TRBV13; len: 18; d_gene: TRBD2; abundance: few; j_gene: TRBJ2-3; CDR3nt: TGTGCCAGCAGCTCCAGACTAGCGGGAGCCGGTCGCACAGATACGCAGTATTTT; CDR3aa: CASSSRLAGAGRTDTQYF
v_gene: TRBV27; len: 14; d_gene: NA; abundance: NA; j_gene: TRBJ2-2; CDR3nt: TGTGCCAGCAGTAGAAAGCGACTGCCCGACGAGCTGTTTTTT; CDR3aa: CASSRKRLPDELFF
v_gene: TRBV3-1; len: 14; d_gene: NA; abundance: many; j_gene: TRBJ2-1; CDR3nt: TGTGCCAGCAGGCGTAGCTCTACCTACAATGAGCAGTTCTTC; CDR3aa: CASRRSSTYNEQFF
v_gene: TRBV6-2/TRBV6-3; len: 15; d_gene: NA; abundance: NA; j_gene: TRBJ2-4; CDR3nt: TGTGCCAGCAGTTACGCAGGGGGGAGTAGAAACATTCAGTACTTC; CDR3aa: CASSYAGGSRNIQYF
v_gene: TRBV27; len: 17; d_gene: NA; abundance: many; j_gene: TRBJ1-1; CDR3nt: TGTGCCAGCAAGGAAAACAGAGCTCTTGAATCGAACACTGAAGCTTTCTTT; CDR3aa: CASKENRALESNTEAFF
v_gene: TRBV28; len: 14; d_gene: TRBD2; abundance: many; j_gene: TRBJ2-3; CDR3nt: TGTGCCAGCAGGACTAGCGGGATCTCAGATACGCAGTATTTT; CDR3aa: CASRTSGISDTQYF
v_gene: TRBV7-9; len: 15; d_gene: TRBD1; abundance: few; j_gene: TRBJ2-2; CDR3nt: TGTGCCAGCAGTATGACAGGGGGGAACACCGGGGAGCTGTTTTTT; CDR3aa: CASSMTGGNTGELFF
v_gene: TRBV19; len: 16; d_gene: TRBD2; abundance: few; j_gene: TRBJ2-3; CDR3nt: TGTGCCAGTACTCCACCGGGACTAGCGGGAACAGATACGCAGTATTTT; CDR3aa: CASTPPGLAGTDTQYF
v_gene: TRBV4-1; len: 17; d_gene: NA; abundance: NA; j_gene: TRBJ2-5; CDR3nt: TGCGCCAGCAGCCAAGCGGTGCCGCTTGGCGGGACGGAGACCCAGTACTTC; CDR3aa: CASSQAVPLGGTETQYF
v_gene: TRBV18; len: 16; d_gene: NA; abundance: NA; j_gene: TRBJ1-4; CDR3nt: TGTGCCAGCTCACCACCGGCGACCTCGAGAGAAGAAAAACTGTTTTTT; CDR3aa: CASSPPATSREEKLFF
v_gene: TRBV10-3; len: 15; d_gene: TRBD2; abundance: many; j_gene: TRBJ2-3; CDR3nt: TGTGCCATCAGTGAGTCTATAGCGGGACTCGATACGCAGTATTTT; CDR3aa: CAISESIAGLDTQYF
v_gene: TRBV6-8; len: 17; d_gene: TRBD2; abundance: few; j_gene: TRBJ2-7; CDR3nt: TGTGCCAGCAGTTACTCGAATCCTAGCGGGAGCTCCTACGAGCAGTACTTC; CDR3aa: CASSYSNPSGSSYEQYF
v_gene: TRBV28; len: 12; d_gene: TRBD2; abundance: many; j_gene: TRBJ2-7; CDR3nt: TGTGCCAGCCTCTCGGGAGGGTACGAGCAGTACTTC; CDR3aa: CASLSGGYEQYF
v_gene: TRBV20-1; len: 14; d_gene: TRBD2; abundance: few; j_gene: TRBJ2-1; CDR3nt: TGCAGTCGCCTAACCCCTAGCGGTTCCAATGAGCAGTTCTTC; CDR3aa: CSRLTPSGSNEQFF
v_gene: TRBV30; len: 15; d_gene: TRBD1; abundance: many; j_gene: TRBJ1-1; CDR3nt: TGTGCCTATCGCGGGACAGGGGGCTTCAACACTGAAGCTTTCTTT; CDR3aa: CAYRGTGGFNTEAFF
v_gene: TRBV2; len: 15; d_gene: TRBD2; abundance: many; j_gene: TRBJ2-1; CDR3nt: TGTGCCAGCAGTGCGGGCGGGAGTATCCACAATGAGCAGTTCTTC; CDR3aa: CASSAGGSIHNEQFF
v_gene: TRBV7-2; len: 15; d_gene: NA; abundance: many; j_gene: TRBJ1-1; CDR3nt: TGTGCCAGCAGCTACGAGGACGGGAGCGGCGCTGAAGCTTTCTTT; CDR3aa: CASSYEDGSGAEAFF
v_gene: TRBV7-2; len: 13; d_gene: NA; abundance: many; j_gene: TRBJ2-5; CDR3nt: TGTGCCAGCAACTTAGCGGCACAAGAGACCCAGTACTTC; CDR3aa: CASNLAAQETQYF
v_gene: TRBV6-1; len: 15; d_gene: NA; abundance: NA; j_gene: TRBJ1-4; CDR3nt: TGTGCCAGCAGTGAGTTTGCCCAAGGGGATGAAAAACTGTTTTTT; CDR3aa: CASSEFAQGDEKLFF
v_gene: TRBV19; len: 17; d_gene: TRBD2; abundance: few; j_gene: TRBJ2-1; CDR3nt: TGTGCCAGTAGTGACCTTGGGACGGGAGGTAGCTACAATGAGCAGTTCTTC; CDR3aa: CASSDLGTGGSYNEQFF
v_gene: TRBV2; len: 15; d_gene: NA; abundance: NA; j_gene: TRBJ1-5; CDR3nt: TGTGCCAGCAGTGAGGTCTCAGGGGAGGCTCAGCCCCAGCATTTT; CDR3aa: CASSEVSGEAQPQHF
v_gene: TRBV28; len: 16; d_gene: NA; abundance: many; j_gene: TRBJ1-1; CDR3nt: TGTGCCAGCAGTTCGCCGGGGGTTGGGAGGAACACTGAAGCTTTCTTT; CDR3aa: CASSSPGVGRNTEAFF
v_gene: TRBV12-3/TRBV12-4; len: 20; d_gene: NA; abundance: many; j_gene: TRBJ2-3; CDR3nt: TGTGCCAGCAGTTTAAAGACGCGGAGCGGAGGGACTTTAATCGCAGATACGCAGTATTTT; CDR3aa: CASSLKTRSGGTLIADTQYF
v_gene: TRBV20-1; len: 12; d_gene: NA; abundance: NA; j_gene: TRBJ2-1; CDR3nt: TGCAGTGCTAGTCGCCCCGTCGATGAGCAGTTCTTC; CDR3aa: CSASRPVDEQFF
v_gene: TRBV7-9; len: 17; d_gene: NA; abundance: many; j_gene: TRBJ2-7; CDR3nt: TGTGCCAGCAGCATGGGGGACCTAGCGACCGCTTCCTACGAGCAGTACTTC; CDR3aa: CASSMGDLATASYEQYF
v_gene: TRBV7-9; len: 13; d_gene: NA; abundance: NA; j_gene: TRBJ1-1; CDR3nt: TGTGCCAGCAGCTTTAGTCCGGACACTGAATCTTTCTTT; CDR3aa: CASSFSPDTESFF
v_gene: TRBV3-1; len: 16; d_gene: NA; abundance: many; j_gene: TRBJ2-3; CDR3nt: TGTGCCAGCAGCCCACCCGTAGGAGGGCCGGTAGATACGCAGTATTTT; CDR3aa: CASSPPVGGPVDTQYF
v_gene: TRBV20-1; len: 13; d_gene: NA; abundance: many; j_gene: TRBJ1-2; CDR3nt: TGCAGTGCTAGAGAGGACAGATTGAATGGCTACACCTTC; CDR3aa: CSAREDRLNGYTF
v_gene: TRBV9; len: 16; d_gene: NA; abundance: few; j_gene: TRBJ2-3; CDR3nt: TGTGCCAGCTCTCGCTCTGGGGGCCTTGTCACAGATACGCAGTATTTT; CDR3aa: CASSRSGGLVTDTQYF
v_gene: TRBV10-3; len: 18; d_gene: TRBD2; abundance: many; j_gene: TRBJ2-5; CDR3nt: TGTGCCATCAGTGACGGAGACACAGAACTAGCGGGACAAGAGACCCAGTACTTC; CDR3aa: CAISDGDTELAGQETQYF
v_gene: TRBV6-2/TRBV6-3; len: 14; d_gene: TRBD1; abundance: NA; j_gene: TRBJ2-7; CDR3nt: TGTGCCAGCATCGAGGGACAGGCATACTACGAGCAGTACTTC; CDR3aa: CASIEGQAYYEQYF
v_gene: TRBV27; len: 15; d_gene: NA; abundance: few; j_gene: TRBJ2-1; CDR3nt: TGTGCCAGCGGGGGGAGGGGGTCAGGGTCGGAGGAACAGTTCTTC; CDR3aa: CASGGRGSGSEEQFF
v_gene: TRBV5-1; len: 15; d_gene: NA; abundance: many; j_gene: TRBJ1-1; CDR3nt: TGCGCCAGCAGCGGTTACAGGGATCGTACCACTGAAGCTTTCTTT; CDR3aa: CASSGYRDRTTEAFF
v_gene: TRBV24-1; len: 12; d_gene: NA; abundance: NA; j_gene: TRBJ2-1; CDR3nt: TGTGCCACCAGTTCTGCGGTGGGCGGGCAGTTCTTC; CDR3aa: CATSSAVGGQFF
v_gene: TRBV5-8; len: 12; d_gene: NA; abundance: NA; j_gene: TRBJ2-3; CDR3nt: TGTGCCAGCTGGACTAGCACAGATACGCAGTATTTT; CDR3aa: CASWTSTDTQYF
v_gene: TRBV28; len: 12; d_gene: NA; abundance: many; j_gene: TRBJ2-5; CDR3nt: TGTGCCAGCGGGGGACAACAAGAGACCCAGTACTTC; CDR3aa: CASGGQQETQYF
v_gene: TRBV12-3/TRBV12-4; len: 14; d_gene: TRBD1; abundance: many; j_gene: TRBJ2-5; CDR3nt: TGTGCCAGCAGTTTTTCCGGGACAGAAGAGACCCAGTACTTC; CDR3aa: CASSFSGTEETQYF
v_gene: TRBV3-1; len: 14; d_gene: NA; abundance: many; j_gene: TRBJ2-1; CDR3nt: TGTGCCAGCAGCCAAGTTGCTAGGGACGATGAGCAGTTCTTC; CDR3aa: CASSQVARDDEQFF